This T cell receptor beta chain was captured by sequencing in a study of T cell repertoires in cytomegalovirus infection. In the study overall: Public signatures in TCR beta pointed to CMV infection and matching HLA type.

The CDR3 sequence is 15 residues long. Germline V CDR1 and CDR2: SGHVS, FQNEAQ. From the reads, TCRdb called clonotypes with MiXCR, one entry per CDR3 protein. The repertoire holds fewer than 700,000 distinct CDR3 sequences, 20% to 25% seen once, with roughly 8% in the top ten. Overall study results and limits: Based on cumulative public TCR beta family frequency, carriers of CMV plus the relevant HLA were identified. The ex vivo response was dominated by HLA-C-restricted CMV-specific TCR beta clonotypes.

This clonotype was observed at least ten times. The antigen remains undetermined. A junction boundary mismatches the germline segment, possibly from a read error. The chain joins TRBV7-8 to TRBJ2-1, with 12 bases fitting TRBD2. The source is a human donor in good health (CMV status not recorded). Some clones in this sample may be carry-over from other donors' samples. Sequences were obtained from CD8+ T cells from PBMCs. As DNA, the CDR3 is TGTGCCAGCAGCCTAGCGGGGGGGCCTCTTGATGAGCAGTTCTTC. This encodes CASSLAGGPLDEQFF.